A selection of T cell receptor beta chains follows, all from one sample in a study of T cell responses to AZD1222 COVID-19 vaccine. Measured with immunoSEQ multiplex PCR; TCRdb has only the in-frame clones, and not every one. This table has 150,000 or so clones, roughly 92% appearing once. The specimen comprised peripheral blood, sampled on day 0 of AZD1222 vaccination. The source of these receptors is an adult in good health. CDR3s include the opening cysteine and the closing phenylalanine or tryptophan. The order of the fields is V gene, D gene, clone size, J gene, CDR3 protein, CDR3 DNA. D genes are given only for firm matches. Only part of the rows carry a size: once, few, many, or a class if the clone is expanded.

V gene: TRBV11-2
D gene: TRBD2
clone size: -
J gene: TRBJ2-3
CDR3 protein: CASSAGHGTSGTDTQYF
CDR3 DNA: TGTGCCAGCAGCGCCGGACACGGGACTAGCGGCACAGATACGCAGTATTTT

V gene: TRBV5-1
D gene: -
clone size: -
J gene: TRBJ1-5
CDR3 protein: CASSPGLGDEPQHF
CDR3 DNA: TGCGCCAGCAGCCCGGGGCTGGGTGACGAGCCCCAGCATTTT

V gene: TRBV2
D gene: -
clone size: -
J gene: TRBJ2-2
CDR3 protein: CASSEARGGELFF
CDR3 DNA: TGTGCCAGCAGTGAAGCGCGGGGCGGGGAGCTGTTTTTT

V gene: TRBV5-1
D gene: TRBD2
clone size: -
J gene: TRBJ2-1
CDR3 protein: CASSLAGLVQGSSYNEQFF
CDR3 DNA: TGCGCCAGCAGCTTGGCCGGACTAGTCCAGGGTAGCTCCTACAATGAGCAGTTCTTC

V gene: TRBV18
D gene: -
clone size: -
J gene: TRBJ1-1
CDR3 protein: CASSQDKNTEAFF
CDR3 DNA: TGTGCCAGCTCACAGGACAAGAACACTGAAGCTTTCTTT

V gene: TRBV2
D gene: TRBD1
clone size: -
J gene: TRBJ2-7
CDR3 protein: CASGRTGGWNEQYF
CDR3 DNA: TGTGCCAGCGGGAGGACAGGGGGGTGGAACGAGCAGTACTTC

V gene: TRBV4-2
D gene: TRBD2
clone size: -
J gene: TRBJ2-1
CDR3 protein: CASSQGRPWPSGSNSSYNEQFF
CDR3 DNA: TGTGCCAGCAGCCAAGGTAGGCCGTGGCCTAGCGGGAGTAATAGCTCCTACAATGAGCAGTTCTTC

V gene: TRBV10-3
D gene: -
clone size: -
J gene: TRBJ2-1
CDR3 protein: CAISERNEQFF
CDR3 DNA: TGTGCCATCAGTGAGAGAAATGAGCAGTTCTTC

V gene: TRBV18
D gene: -
clone size: -
J gene: TRBJ1-3
CDR3 protein: CASSPGGVLSPSTGNTIYF
CDR3 DNA: TGTGCCAGCTCACCAGGAGGGGTTTTGAGCCCCTCCACTGGAAACACCATATATTTT

V gene: TRBV4-1
D gene: -
clone size: -
J gene: TRBJ2-1
CDR3 protein: CASSPGFLGINEQFF
CDR3 DNA: TGCGCCAGCAGCCCCGGGTTCCTCGGGATCAATGAGCAGTTCTTC

V gene: TRBV5-1
D gene: TRBD1
clone size: -
J gene: TRBJ1-1
CDR3 protein: CASRTGGEDTEAFF
CDR3 DNA: TGCGCCAGTCGAACAGGGGGCGAAGACACTGAAGCTTTCTTT

V gene: TRBV6-4
D gene: -
clone size: -
J gene: TRBJ1-1
CDR3 protein: CASSAGTEAFF
CDR3 DNA: TGTGCCAGCAGTGCCGGCACTGAAGCTTTCTTT

V gene: TRBV14
D gene: TRBD1
clone size: -
J gene: TRBJ2-1
CDR3 protein: CASSQVSPGQGGQQFF
CDR3 DNA: TGTGCCAGCAGCCAAGTAAGCCCGGGACAGGGAGGACAGCAGTTCTTC

V gene: TRBV7-6
D gene: TRBD2
clone size: once
J gene: TRBJ2-7
CDR3 protein: CASSPLAGGGSYEQYF
CDR3 DNA: TGTGCCAGCAGCCCGTTAGCGGGAGGGGGCTCCTACGAGCAGTACTTC

V gene: TRBV9
D gene: TRBD1
clone size: -
J gene: TRBJ1-3
CDR3 protein: CASSPRDRGLTWDTIYF
CDR3 DNA: TGTGCCAGCAGCCCTCGGGACAGGGGTCTCACCTGGGACACCATATATTTT

V gene: TRBV5-1
D gene: -
clone size: -
J gene: TRBJ2-3
CDR3 protein: CASSLSEPTDTQYF
CDR3 DNA: TGCGCCAGCAGCTTAAGCGAGCCCACAGATACGCAGTATTTT

V gene: TRBV9
D gene: TRBD1
clone size: -
J gene: TRBJ2-5
CDR3 protein: CASNPDRAGETQYF
CDR3 DNA: TGTGCCAGCAACCCCGACAGGGCTGGGGAGACCCAGTACTTC

V gene: TRBV27
D gene: -
clone size: once
J gene: TRBJ2-7
CDR3 protein: CASSPGKGSYEQYF
CDR3 DNA: TGTGCCAGCAGTCCAGGGAAGGGTTCCTACGAGCAGTACTTC

V gene: TRBV10-1
D gene: TRBD1
clone size: -
J gene: TRBJ2-7
CDR3 protein: CATHQFRDRVLVRPYEQYF
CDR3 DNA: TGCGCCACCCACCAATTCCGGGACAGGGTACTGGTAAGGCCCTACGAGCAGTACTTC

V gene: TRBV27
D gene: -
clone size: once
J gene: TRBJ2-3
CDR3 protein: CASRQGVGQYF
CDR3 DNA: TGTGCCAGCAGGCAGGGTGTCGGGCAGTATTTT

V gene: TRBV30
D gene: -
clone size: -
J gene: TRBJ1-1
CDR3 protein: CAWSKGTVGTEAFF
CDR3 DNA: TGTGCCTGGAGTAAGGGGACCGTGGGCACTGAAGCTTTCTTT

V gene: TRBV3-1/TRBV3-2
D gene: -
clone size: once
J gene: TRBJ2-1
CDR3 protein: CASSQDGRRHEQFF
CDR3 DNA: TGTGCCAGCAGCCAAGACGGACGTCGCCATGAGCAGTTCTTC

V gene: TRBV5-1
D gene: TRBD1
clone size: -
J gene: TRBJ2-7
CDR3 protein: CASRSGQGAYEQYF
CDR3 DNA: TGCGCCAGCAGGAGCGGACAGGGGGCCTACGAGCAGTACTTC

V gene: TRBV3-1/TRBV3-2
D gene: -
clone size: once
J gene: TRBJ2-3
CDR3 protein: CASSQSTDTQYF
CDR3 DNA: TGTGCCAGCAGCCAAAGCACAGATACGCAGTATTTT